The 21 T cell receptor beta chains reported below all come from one sample, sequenced in a study of blood T cell repertoires in COVID-19 (dated by TCRdb to 2018 to 2021). The protocol used for the library was the immunoSEQ multiplex PCR assay. The source is immuneACCESS, and TCRdb retained only in-frame sequences with V and J called. Part of the clones is not carried over; for the studies checked, unresolved V genes explain less than half of this, and the remainder is unexplained. This sample lists about 280,000 clones; roughly 85% were detected once. The ten largest make up roughly 5% of the sample. Material: peripheral blood. These receptors all come from a man aged 45-60 years with active or convalescent COVID-19.

This rearrangement joins TRBV5-1 to TRBJ2-6; perhaps TRBD1 as D (6 bases). The V end was cut by 2 bases, the J end by 1 base, with 13 bases between. CDR3 length: 17 amino acids. Germline lookup yields CDR1 SGHRS and CDR2 YFSETQ. As DNA, the CDR3 is TGCGCCAGCAGCTTAGGGGGAACCAGTTCTGGGGCCAACGTCCTGACTTTC. Translated: CASSLGGTSSGANVLTF.

The CDR3 here is CASSSPRTGVEKLFF. The CDR3 DNA sequence: TGTGCCAGCAGTTCACCTCGGACAGGGGTAGAAAAACTGTTTTTT. V is TRBV25-1 and J is TRBJ1-4, with 9 positions matching TRBD1. This CDR3 has 15 residues. The V and J ends lost 5 bases and 8 bases, in that order; junction bases with no gene match: 9. The germline V gene has CDR1 MGHDK and CDR2 SYGVNS.

The chain recombines TRBV5-1 with TRBJ1-4; maybe TRBD1 (6 bases). This CDR3 is 15 amino acids long. Between the trimmed V and J ends, which lost 3 bases and 7 bases, there was a span of 16 bases. In germline, CDR1 is SGHRS, CDR2 YFSETQ. CDR3 DNA: TGCGCCAGCAGCTCCCGAACAGGGCCCGCTGAAAAACTGTTTTTT. It encodes CASSSRTGPAEKLFF.

J is TRBJ1-3 and V is TRBV7-9; D gene ambiguous. This CDR3 has 14 residues. Trimming took off 0 bases at V and 8 bases at J, with 11 bases between the two ends. Germline V gene lookup returns CDR1 SEHNR and CDR2 FQNEAQ (reference sequence). The CDR3 DNA is TGTGCCAGCAGCTTAGCGCGATACCCTCACACCATATATTTT. This gives the protein CASSLARYPHTIYF.

V is TRBV5-5 and J is TRBJ2-2; D is possibly TRBD2 (6 bases). The CDR3 has 16 residues. The V and J ends lost 0 bases and 5 bases respectively, with 14 bases between them. Germline V gene sequence: CDR1 SGHKS, CDR2 YYEKEE (reference sequence). The CDR3 here is CASSLVPRLVTGELFF. As DNA, the CDR3 is TGTGCCAGCAGCTTGGTACCGAGACTAGTAACCGGGGAGCTGTTTTTT.

V is TRBV28 and J is TRBJ2-1, with 7 bases lining up with TRBD2. The CDR3 is 15 residues long. Germline V gene lookup returns CDR1 MDHEN and CDR2 SYDVKM. The V segment lost 5 bases and the J segment 11 bases; nucleotides outside the gene matches: 15. In DNA, the CDR3 is TGTGCCAGCAGTGCCCCGGGACTACTAGCCCCCAAGCAGTTCTTC. Protein product: CASSAPGLLAPKQFF.

This clone was found once. The chain is built from TRBV19 and TRBJ2-3; possible D gene TRBD2, 5 bases. The ends were cut back, 2 bases at V and 4 bases at J, with 10 bases in the middle. The CDR3 totals 14 residues. CDR1 and CDR2 from the germline V gene are LNHDA and SQIVND (reference sequence). The CDR3, as DNA: TGTGCCAGTAGTATAAATGCAGCGGCAGATACGCAGTATTTT. Its translation is CASSINAAADTQYF.

V and J are TRBV30 and TRBJ2-7; a weak D match, TRBD2 (5 bases). The CDR3 consists of 12 residues. Germline V CDR1 and CDR2: GTSNPN, SVGIG (reference sequence). Trimming shortened V by 1 base and J by 4 bases, and 8 bases separated the two germline ends. The chain's CDR3 is CAWSAGKYEQYF. The CDR3 DNA is TGTGCCTGGAGTGCCGGGAAGTACGAGCAGTACTTC.

The rearrangement links TRBV9 to TRBJ2-7; possibly TRBD2 for D (6 bases). V was pared by 3 bases and J by 7 bases, with 11 bases between. CDR1 is SGDLS and CDR2 is YYNGEE in the germline V gene. The CDR3 loop spans 12 amino acids. The CDR3 DNA reads as TGTGCCAGCAGCGGAGCCGGAGGGGAGCAGTACTTC. It codes for CASSGAGGEQYF.

This rearrangement joins TRBV11-3 to TRBJ2-3, with 8 positions matching TRBD2. V trimming: 1 base; J trimming: 5 bases; junction bases outside the gene matches: 5. CDR1 SGHNT and CDR2 YENEEA come from the germline V gene. The CDR3 extends over 15 amino acids. The CDR3 coding sequence is TGTGCCAGCAGCTTAGGTGTCCGGGAGGGAGATACGCAGTATTTT. Amino acids: CASSLGVREGDTQYF.

The chain joins TRBV18 to TRBJ1-2; 8 positions match TRBD1. V was pared by 4 bases and J by 4 bases, with 8 bases of the junction left unmatched. The CDR3 is made up of 15 amino acids. CDR1 is KGHSH and CDR2 is LQKENI in the germline V gene. CDR3 nucleotide sequence: TGTGCCAGCTCACTCTCCGGGACAGGCGCCTATGGCTACACCTTC. Its translation is CASSLSGTGAYGYTF.

The chain joins TRBV9 to TRBJ1-6; D remains ambiguous. The V end lost 4 bases, the J end lost 7 bases, and 15 bases lay between the germline ends. The CDR3 extends over 15 amino acids. The V gene's germline CDR1 is SGDLS and CDR2 YYNGEE. In DNA form, the CDR3 reads TGTGCCAGCAGCTTGACGACCCTACAGAATTCACCCCTCCACTTT. Its translation: CASSLTTLQNSPLHF.

This clone was observed once. The chain has TRBV7-2 and TRBJ2-7, with D perhaps matching TRBD2 (5 bases). Per germline, CDR1 SGHTA and CDR2 FQGNSA. V lost 5 bases and J lost 3, with 14 bases in between. The CDR3 runs to 14 residues. The CDR3 sequence: CASSPAGQNYEQYF. The CDR3 DNA sequence: TGTGCCAGCAGCCCGGCGGGCCAGAACTACGAGCAGTACTTC.

The chain has TRBV28 and TRBJ1-2; D is unclear. Trimming shortened V by 3 bases and J by 4 bases, and 18 bases separated the two germline ends. From germline, CDR1 is MDHEN and CDR2 SYDVKM. The CDR3 has 16 residues. Here the CDR3 DNA reads TGTGCCAGCAGTTTTCCCGGAGGGCCGGACTCCTATGGCTACACCTTC. Translated: CASSFPGGPDSYGYTF.

CDR3 in amino acids: CASSFPQGVTSPLHF. CDR3 nucleotide sequence: TGTGCCAGCAGTTTCCCACAGGGGGTAACTTCACCCCTCCACTTT. The V and J genes are TRBV28 and TRBJ1-6, with 8 bases lining up with TRBD1. Trimming removed 3 bases from V and 9 bases from J; junction bases left unmatched: 7. This CDR3 is 15 amino acids long. Germline V gene sequence: CDR1 MDHEN, CDR2 SYDVKM.

The chain combines TRBV6-5 with TRBJ1-1; no firm D call. Per the germline V gene, CDR1 is MNHEY and CDR2 is SVGAGI. V lost 0 bases to trimming and J lost 9 bases, with 11 bases between them. The CDR3 is 13 residues long. CDR3: CASSYSEEMQAFF. The CDR3 DNA follows: TGTGCCAGCAGTTACTCTGAGGAAATGCAAGCTTTCTTT.

This chain uses TRBV5-8 with TRBJ2-3, with D tentatively TRBD2 (5 bases). Trimming left V 1 base short and J 1 base short, with 16 bases between. The germline gives CDR1 SGHTS, CDR2 YDEGEE. The CDR3 covers 17 residues. CDR3 sequence: CASSLSRSVGGTDTQYF. The DNA of the CDR3 is TGTGCCAGCAGCTTGTCGCGTAGTGTCGGGGGCACAGATACGCAGTATTTT.

The V call is TRBV24-1, the J call TRBJ2-3; 10 nucleotides align to TRBD1. This CDR3 has 19 amino acids. Germline V gene sequence: CDR1 KGHDR, CDR2 SFDVKD. V was clipped by 0 bases and J by 3 bases; unmatched bases: 11. The CDR3 here is CATSDLRTRTGGSTDTQYF. The CDR3 DNA reads TGTGCCACCAGTGATTTGAGGACCCGGACAGGGGGGTCGACAGATACGCAGTATTTT.

The chain couples TRBV5-6 to TRBJ2-5, with TRBD2 as a possible D gene (5 bases). The V gene's germline CDR1 is SGHDT and CDR2 YYEEEE. This CDR3 is built from 14 residues. V dropped 3 bases and J dropped 3 bases, with 12 bases sitting between them. CDR3 DNA sequence: TGTGCCAGCAGCTCGAGCGGTGGCGAAGAGACCCAGTACTTC. Translated: CASSSSGGEETQYF.

CDR3 sequence reads: CASRGREEQYF. CDR3 bases: TGTGCCAGCAGGGGTCGGGAGGAGCAGTACTTC. The chain links TRBV12-3 or TRBV12-4 to TRBJ2-7; a weak D match, TRBD2 (6 bases). The CDR3 contains 11 residues. Trimming pared 6 bases from V and 7 bases from J, leaving 10 bases between.

This chain joins TRBV3-1 (or the pseudogene TRBV3-2) and TRBJ1-6; 9 positions agree with TRBD1. Germline V gene sequence: CDR1 LGHDT, CDR2 YNNKEL (reference sequence). J was trimmed by 10 bases and V by 4 bases; bases with no gene match: 11. The CDR3 length is 16 residues. CDR3 coding DNA: TGTGCCAGCAGCCTACAGGGGGCGAACTGGAAATCACCCCTCCACTTT. Translated: CASSLQGANWKSPLHF.